This is a list of T cell receptor beta chains from one sample in a study of shared clonotypes between healthy human individuals. Data came from immunoSEQ multiplex PCR; TCRdb stores just in-frame clones and leaves some out. The repertoire holds around 750,000 clones, with around 67% as singletons. Sequencing input: memory CD4+ T cells sorted from blood. The source of these receptors is a woman between 25 and 40 years old in good health. CDR3s include the opening cysteine and the closing phenylalanine or tryptophan. Each record gives: clone size, D gene, J gene, CDR3 length, V gene, CDR3 protein, CDR3 DNA. D genes are given only for firm matches. Clone size appears in some rows only: once, few, many, or a class for an expanded clone.

>many|TRBD1|TRBJ1-2|12|TRBV29-1
CSAADRDNGYTF
TGCAGCGCCGCGGACAGGGACAATGGCTACACCTTC
>few|-|TRBJ1-1|10|TRBV2
CASGRRQAFF
TGTGCCAGCGGTCGACGGCAAGCTTTCTTT
>many|TRBD2|TRBJ2-3|17|TRBV14
CASSQDYTGLRTRTQYF
TGTGCCAGCAGCCAAGATTACACCGGGCTTAGGACTAGGACGCAGTATTTT
>-|-|TRBJ1-1|16|TRBV12-5
CASAVDLSTGSTEAFF
TGTGCTAGTGCGGTGGACCTGAGTACTGGGTCCACTGAAGCTTTCTTT
>few|-|TRBJ1-2|14|TRBV5-1
CASSSGTVGDGYTF
TGCGCCAGCAGCTCGGGGACGGTGGGCGATGGCTACACCTTC
>-|-|TRBJ2-7|14|TRBV30
CAWIKSGPTYEQYF
TGTGCCTGGATCAAGAGCGGGCCTACCTACGAGCAGTACTTC
>few|TRBD1|TRBJ2-3|16|TRBV4-1
CASSQGGQGTIGTQYF
TGCGCCAGCAGCCAAGGGGGACAGGGTACAATAGGTACGCAGTATTTT
>-|-|TRBJ2-3|15|TRBV11-2
CASSPTAGTADTQYF
TGTGCCAGCAGCCCAACCGCCGGGACTGCAGATACGCAGTATTTT
>-|-|TRBJ2-3|16|TRBV7-9
CASSLDLVSSTDTQYF
TGTGCCAGCAGCTTAGATTTGGTCAGCAGCACAGATACGCAGTATTTT
>-|-|TRBJ2-7|17|TRBV5-5
CASSLGRARTNSYEQYF
TGTGCCAGCAGCTTGGGCAGGGCCAGGACAAACTCCTACGAGCAGTACTTC
>-|-|TRBJ1-5|16|TRBV19
CASSIAQGLGDQPQHF
TGTGCCAGTAGTATAGCTCAAGGGCTCGGCGATCAGCCCCAGCATTTT
>once|-|TRBJ2-5|13|TRBV18
CASSPQVDETQYF
TGTGCCAGCTCACCACAGGTTGACGAGACCCAGTACTTC
>-|-|TRBJ1-2|14|TRBV25-1
CASRSGPNAGGYTF
TGTGCCAGCAGATCAGGGCCGAATGCGGGAGGCTACACCTTC
>once|TRBD1|TRBJ1-2|14|TRBV7-6
CASSQGQGSYGYTF
TGTGCCAGCAGTCAGGGACAGGGCAGCTATGGCTACACCTTC
>-|-|TRBJ1-2|14|TRBV6-1
CASSPGRTDDGYTF
TGTGCCAGCAGTCCTGGACGGACCGACGATGGCTACACCTTC
>-|-|TRBJ2-7|13|TRBV28
CASIASATYEQYF
TGTGCCAGCATCGCTAGCGCAACCTACGAGCAGTACTTC
>-|TRBD1|TRBJ2-7|14|TRBV7-9
CASSAGTDYDEQYF
TGTGCCAGCAGTGCCGGGACAGATTATGACGAGCAGTACTTC
>-|-|TRBJ1-1|15|TRBV29-1
CSASPLQGLNTEAFF
TGCAGCGCTTCCCCCTTGCAGGGGCTGAACACTGAAGCTTTCTTT
>-|TRBD2|TRBJ2-1|14|TRBV2
CASSEEGGRGEQFF
TGTGCCAGCAGTGAAGAGGGCGGGAGGGGTGAGCAGTTCTTC
>-|TRBD2|TRBJ2-5|16|TRBV4-1
CASSQTASGSKETQYF
TGCGCCAGCAGCCAAACGGCTAGCGGGAGTAAAGAGACCCAGTACTTC
>many|TRBD2|TRBJ2-1|15|TRBV6-1
CASSDSGSFYNEQFF
TGTGCCAGCAGTGATAGCGGGAGCTTCTACAATGAGCAGTTCTTC
>-|TRBD2|TRBJ2-3|14|TRBV6-1
CASSSAGATDTQYF
TGTGCCAGCAGTTCAGCGGGAGCCACAGATACGCAGTATTTT
>-|-|TRBJ1-5|15|TRBV28
CASSLYPGFIQPQHF
TGTGCCAGCAGTTTATATCCAGGGTTCATTCAGCCCCAGCATTTT
>-|TRBD2|TRBJ2-7|15|TRBV7-8
CASSKGTSGSYEQYF
TGTGCCAGCAGCAAAGGGACTAGCGGGAGCTACGAGCAGTACTTC
>-|-|TRBJ2-7|13|TRBV9
CASSVGSAYEQYF
TGTGCCAGCAGCGTAGGATCAGCCTACGAGCAGTACTTC
>-|-|TRBJ2-5|15|TRBV5-6
CASSLTWGARETQYF
TGTGCCAGCAGCTTGACTTGGGGAGCGAGAGAGACCCAGTACTTC
>-|-|TRBJ2-1|16|TRBV11-2
CASSLVYSSGNNEQFF
TGTGCCAGCAGCTTAGTATACAGCTCGGGGAACAATGAGCAGTTCTTC
>-|TRBD2|TRBJ2-1|15|TRBV28
CASSFAGGPTDEQFF
TGTGCCAGCAGTTTTGCGGGAGGTCCTACCGATGAGCAGTTCTTC
>-|TRBD2|TRBJ2-2|16|TRBV11-2
CASSLAGTIRGGELFF
TGTGCCAGCAGCTTAGCAGGGACTATTAGAGGCGGGGAGCTGTTTTTT
>-|TRBD1|TRBJ2-3|15|TRBV28
CASRPRQGTTDTQYF
TGTGCCAGCAGACCACGACAGGGAACCACAGATACGCAGTATTTT
>-|TRBD2|TRBJ2-1|15|TRBV6-1
CASSAIAGVSNEQFF
TGTGCCAGCAGTGCGATAGCGGGAGTCAGTAATGAGCAGTTCTTC
>-|TRBD1|TRBJ1-2|13|TRBV28
CATRTGGSYGYTF
TGTGCCACCAGGACAGGGGGCTCGTATGGCTACACCTTC
>-|TRBD1|TRBJ1-4|15|TRBV6-1
CASSETGTVGEKLFF
TGTGCCAGCAGTGAAACCGGGACAGTAGGTGAAAAACTGTTTTTT
>-|-|TRBJ2-7|15|TRBV27
CASTSHTTGSYEQYF
TGTGCCAGCACCTCACACACGACTGGAAGCTACGAGCAGTACTTC
>-|-|TRBJ2-6|15|TRBV5-1
CASSIGYSGANVLTF
TGCGCCAGCAGCATTGGCTACTCTGGGGCCAACGTCCTGACTTTC
>-|-|TRBJ2-3|17|TRBV6-4
CASSDSWAGGGPDTQYF
TGTGCCAGCAGTGACTCCTGGGCAGGGGGAGGCCCAGATACGCAGTATTTT
>-|-|TRBJ2-7|15|TRBV7-2
CASSQVSDQAYEQYF
TGTGCCAGCAGCCAAGTTTCAGACCAAGCCTACGAGCAGTACTTC
>-|-|TRBJ2-7|16|TRBV11-2
CASSFPGVPGVSEQYF
TGTGCCAGCAGCTTCCCAGGGGTCCCGGGGGTGAGCGAGCAGTACTTC
>many|TRBD2|TRBJ2-5|14|TRBV4-2
CASSQGGGEKTQYF
TGTGCCAGCAGCCAAGGGGGAGGGGAAAAGACCCAGTACTTC
>-|-|TRBJ1-5|13|TRBV5-1
CASRRDATQPQHF
TGCGCCAGCAGAAGAGACGCAACACAGCCCCAGCATTTT
>many|TRBD1|TRBJ1-1|13|TRBV5-1
CASSFEGATEAFF
TGCGCCAGCAGCTTCGAGGGGGCCACTGAAGCTTTCTTT
>-|TRBD2|TRBJ2-1|15|TRBV19
CASSSGTSGWNEQFF
TGTGCCAGTAGTTCCGGGACTAGCGGATGGAATGAGCAGTTCTTC
>-|-|TRBJ2-1|16|TRBV6-6
CASSYSQWEEDNEQFF
TGTGCCAGCAGTTACTCCCAGTGGGAGGAAGACAATGAGCAGTTCTTC
>-|TRBD2|TRBJ2-2|13|TRBV10-1
CASGTTDTGELFF
TGCGCCAGCGGGACTACCGACACCGGGGAGCTGTTTTTT
>-|-|TRBJ2-7|13|TRBV2
CASSQRTENEQYF
TGTGCCAGCAGCCAACGGACGGAGAACGAGCAGTACTTC
>-|-|TRBJ2-1|15|TRBV28
CASFPDYAQLNEQFF
TGTGCCAGCTTCCCGGACTACGCCCAACTCAATGAGCAGTTCTTC
>many|TRBD2|TRBJ2-7|15|TRBV6-1
CASTMLAGGSYEQYF
TGTGCCAGCACTATGCTAGCGGGAGGTTCCTACGAGCAGTACTTC
>-|TRBD2|TRBJ2-3|16|TRBV4-2
CASSQEATSRTDTQYF
TGTGCCAGCAGCCAAGAAGCGACTAGCCGCACAGATACGCAGTATTTT
>few|-|TRBJ2-5|15|TRBV18
CASSPPGLLEETQYF
TGTGCCAGCTCACCACCGGGACTTCTAGAAGAGACCCAGTACTTC
>once|-|TRBJ2-2|14|TRBV19
CASSIEFGSGELFF
TGTGCCAGTAGTATAGAATTCGGGTCCGGGGAGCTGTTTTTT
>few|-|TRBJ1-2|14|TRBV5-1
CASSPDGGLSGYTF
TGCGCCAGCAGCCCGGACGGGGGGCTTTCAGGCTACACCTTC
>few|-|TRBJ1-5|14|TRBV29-1
CSVGIGSDNQPQHF
TGCAGCGTTGGTATAGGGTCGGATAATCAGCCCCAGCATTTT
>-|-|TRBJ1-2|14|TRBV27
CASSLYRDGMGYTF
TGTGCCAGCAGTTTATACAGGGACGGTATGGGCTACACCTTC
>-|-|TRBJ2-5|13|TRBV27
CASSSSGRETQYF
TGTGCCAGCAGTTCTTCAGGGAGAGAGACCCAGTACTTC
>-|-|TRBJ1-1|14|TRBV29-1
CSVAPPRQNTEAFF
TGCAGCGTTGCACCACCCCGGCAGAACACTGAAGCTTTCTTT
>-|-|TRBJ2-4|15|TRBV15
CATSRDRGVQNIQYF
TGTGCCACCAGCAGAGATCGAGGAGTTCAAAACATTCAGTACTTC
>many|-|TRBJ2-7|12|TRBV25-1
CASSGPSDEQYF
TGTGCCAGCAGTGGCCCCTCGGACGAGCAGTACTTC
>-|-|TRBJ2-5|15|TRBV7-6
CASSPRWGQQETQYF
TGTGCCAGCAGCCCCAGATGGGGTCAGCAAGAGACCCAGTACTTC
>-|TRBD2|TRBJ2-7|15|TRBV5-1
CASSFSGSSDYEQYF
TGCGCCAGCAGCTTCAGCGGGAGCTCGGACTACGAGCAGTACTTC